A selection of T cell receptor beta chains follows, all from one sample in a study of T cell responses to AZD1222 COVID-19 vaccine. Assay used: immunoSEQ multiplex PCR; TCRdb lists only in-frame clones, some missing. The sample lists around 150,000 clones; 90% to 95% were seen once. The source material was peripheral blood, sampled on day 0 of AZD1222 vaccination. The receptor set was obtained from an adult in good health. CDR3s include the opening cysteine and the closing phenylalanine or tryptophan. The D gene is left open where the match is weak. Size is stated for part of the rows, as once, few or many counts, or as a class when the clone is expanded.

j_call	v_call	clone_size	d_call	cdr3_aa	cdr3_nt
TRBJ1-2	TRBV3-1/TRBV3-2	NA	NA	CASSQGKGGYTF	TGTGCCAGCAGCCAAGGAAAGGGCGGCTACACCTTC
TRBJ2-5	TRBV4-1	NA	TRBD2	CASSQVERGETQYF	TGCGCCAGCAGCCAAGTGGAGCGGGGAGAGACCCAGTACTTC
TRBJ1-5	TRBV6-5	NA	NA	CASSWGSNQPQHF	TGTGCCAGCAGTTGGGGTAGCAATCAGCCCCAGCATTTT
TRBJ2-1	TRBV19	once	TRBD2	CASSAHSGGPYNEQFF	TGTGCCAGTAGTGCACACTCGGGAGGGCCGTACAATGAGCAGTTCTTC
TRBJ2-2	TRBV7-6	NA	NA	CASRATDLTGELFF	TGTGCCAGCAGGGCCACAGATCTCACCGGGGAGCTGTTTTTT
TRBJ1-1	TRBV5-4	NA	NA	CASSLAVPDTEAFF	TGTGCCAGCAGCTTGGCGGTGCCGGACACTGAAGCTTTCTTT
TRBJ2-1	TRBV7-3	NA	NA	CASSPLSGRSYNEQFF	TGTGCCAGCTCCCCACTAAGCGGTCGCTCCTACAATGAGCAGTTCTTC
TRBJ2-2	TRBV11-2	NA	TRBD2	CASRYTVGLAGSNTGELFF	TGTGCCAGCAGATACACGGTGGGGCTAGCGGGTTCGAACACCGGGGAGCTGTTTTTT
TRBJ1-2	TRBV30	NA	NA	CAWRLTEYGYTF	TGTGCCTGGAGGCTAACAGAGTATGGCTACACCTTC
TRBJ1-1	TRBV29-1	NA	NA	CSVESYGVNTEAFF	TGCAGCGTTGAATCCTATGGGGTTAACACTGAAGCTTTCTTT
TRBJ1-6	TRBV5-4	NA	NA	CASSLFRGGNNSPLHF	TGTGCCAGCAGCCTCTTTCGGGGCGGGAATAATTCACCCCTCCACTTT
TRBJ1-1	TRBV18	NA	NA	CASSPSDMNTEAFF	TGTGCCAGCTCACCATCAGACATGAACACTGAAGCTTTCTTT
TRBJ1-2	TRBV12-3/TRBV12-4	NA	NA	CASSLVGRYGYTF	TGTGCCAGCAGTTTGGTAGGGCGTTATGGCTACACCTTC
TRBJ2-3	TRBV29-1	NA	NA	CSVPRSRDRDTQYF	TGCAGCGTGCCCCGGTCACGGGATCGAGATACGCAGTATTTT
TRBJ2-5	TRBV4-1	NA	TRBD2	CASSRTSGRETQYF	TGCGCCAGCAGCCGGACTAGCGGGAGAGAGACCCAGTACTTC
TRBJ1-3	TRBV15	NA	NA	CATQKGPGNTIYF	TGTGCCACCCAGAAGGGGCCTGGAAACACCATATATTTT